This T cell receptor (beta chain) was identified in a study of identical twins. This clonotype was observed a handful of times. Its antigen is not identified. The V gene's germline CDR1 is SGHRS and CDR2 YFSETQ. This CDR3 comprises 16 residues. Losses at the gene ends were 7 bases for V and 0 bases for J; bases not matched to a gene: 9. TCRdb processed the 5' RACE reads anew with MiXCR; each CDR3 protein has one entry. The repertoire holds fewer than 550,000 distinct CDR3 sequences, with 12% to 15% as singletons. The study, taken as a whole, reports: Analyses of zero insertions could be partly confounded by invariant MAIT and iNKT cells. Fewer insertions marked abundant cord blood beta clonotypes; young adult naive trended weakly, memory not at all.

In addition, the sample was reused for a study of yellow fever vaccine responses in identical twins.

V usage is TRBV5-1 and J usage is TRBJ2-3, with 9 positions matching TRBD1. Specimen: CD4+ T cells sorted from blood. This clonotype was sampled from a woman between 18 and 29 years old in good health. DNA for the CDR3: TGCGCCAGCGGGACCGGGACAGGGATTAGCACAGATACGCAGTATTTT. It specifies CASGTGTGISTDTQYF.